The rows below give T cell receptor beta chains drawn from one sample of a study of blood T cell repertoires in COVID-19. Method: immunoSEQ multiplex PCR; TCRdb's copy keeps in-frame clones and lacks some. In the table there are roughly 140,000 clones, 80% of which are singletons. The sequencing sample was made of peripheral blood. All receptors come from a man in his sixties with active or convalescent COVID-19. CDR3s include the opening cysteine and the closing phenylalanine or tryptophan. D genes are given only for firm matches. Only some rows state a clone size, as once, few, many or a class for expanded clones.

j_gene | v_gene | abundance | d_gene | len | CDR3nt | CDR3aa
TRBJ1-5 | TRBV4-3 | once | NA | 16 | TGCGCCAGCAGCCATTCCTGGGGGGAAAGGAGCCAGCCCCAGCATTTT | CASSHSWGERSQPQHF
TRBJ2-7 | TRBV6-2/TRBV6-3 | NA | NA | 14 | TGTGCCAGCAGTTTATTAACCGGGACATACGAGCAGTACTTC | CASSLLTGTYEQYF
TRBJ1-2 | TRBV29-1 | NA | NA | 17 | TGCAGCGTTGAAGTTAGGGGCAGGGCTAGGATGGGATATGGCTACACCTTC | CSVEVRGRARMGYGYTF
TRBJ2-7 | TRBV7-9 | NA | NA | 13 | TGTGCCAGCAGCTCCGGTTCTTACTACGAGCAGTACTTC | CASSSGSYYEQYF
TRBJ1-5 | TRBV19 | NA | TRBD1 | 15 | TGTGCCAGTAGTGCGGGACAGGGGGGACTTCAGCCCCAGCATTTT | CASSAGQGGLQPQHF
TRBJ1-4 | TRBV2 | NA | NA | 14 | TGTGCCAGCAGTGGGGCCAGGGGAAGCGAAAAACTGTTTTTT | CASSGARGSEKLFF
TRBJ2-1 | TRBV29-1 | NA | TRBD1 | 14 | TGCAGCGCTAGGACAGGGAGCTCCTACAATGAGCAGTTCTTC | CSARTGSSYNEQFF
TRBJ2-2 | TRBV7-2 | few | TRBD2 | 16 | TGTGCCAGCAGCCCGGGACTAGCGGGAGCGGGCGGGGAGCTGTTTTTT | CASSPGLAGAGGELFF
TRBJ1-4 | TRBV5-1 | NA | NA | 15 | TGCGCCAGCAGCGGGGCGAGTGCAACTAATGAAAAACTGTTTTTT | CASSGASATNEKLFF
TRBJ1-2 | TRBV6-1 | NA | TRBD1 | 15 | TGTGCCAGCAGTGAAGGGACAGGGGGCCTCAGGCGCTACACCTTC | CASSEGTGGLRRYTF
TRBJ2-1 | TRBV12-5 | NA | NA | 13 | TGTGCTAGTGGTTTGTCCCCCTCCAATGAGCAGTTCTTC | CASGLSPSNEQFF
TRBJ2-3 | TRBV9 | NA | TRBD1 | 15 | TGTGCCAGCAGCGTAGATCCAGGGGGCTCCAATACGCAGTATTTT | CASSVDPGGSNTQYF
TRBJ2-5 | TRBV3-1/TRBV3-2 | once | TRBD2 | 14 | TGTGCCAGCAGACCGACTAGCGGATTCCACACCCAGTACTTC | CASRPTSGFHTQYF
TRBJ2-5 | TRBV5-6 | NA | TRBD1 | 14 | TGTGCCAGCAGCTCCCGACAGGGGGACGAGACCCAGTACTTC | CASSSRQGDETQYF
TRBJ1-2 | TRBV2 | NA | NA | 14 | TGTGCCAGCAGCAACCGACGGGGGGCGGAGGGCTACACCTTC | CASSNRRGAEGYTF
TRBJ2-1 | TRBV11-2 | NA | NA | 13 | TGTGCCAGCACCCTACTGGGCCGCGATGAGCAGTTCTTC | CASTLLGRDEQFF
TRBJ1-4 | TRBV2 | NA | NA | 15 | TGTGCCAGCAGCAAGATGACAGCCAGGGGTGAAAAACTGTTTTTT | CASSKMTARGEKLFF
TRBJ2-7 | TRBV18 | NA | NA | 13 | TGTGCCAGCTCATCCGGGACGGGGGACGAGCAGTACTTC | CASSSGTGDEQYF
TRBJ2-7 | TRBV5-6 | NA | NA | 14 | TGTGCCAGCAGCAATCAGGTTATCACCTACGAGCAGTACTTC | CASSNQVITYEQYF
TRBJ2-2 | TRBV7-9 | once | TRBD1 | 15 | TGTGCCAGCAGCCCCGGGACAGGGCGGACCGGGGAGCTGTTTTTT | CASSPGTGRTGELFF
TRBJ2-1 | TRBV2 | NA | TRBD2 | 13 | TGTGCCAGCACAGGACTAGCGGGAGATGAGCAGTTCTTC | CASTGLAGDEQFF
TRBJ1-3 | TRBV19 | NA | TRBD1 | 15 | TGTGCCAGTAGTGTACAGGGGTCATCTGGAAACACCATATATTTT | CASSVQGSSGNTIYF
TRBJ2-5 | TRBV5-6 | NA | TRBD2 | 17 | TGTGCCAGCAGCTTGAGGACTAGCGGGAGTTACGGAGAGACCCAGTACTTC | CASSLRTSGSYGETQYF
TRBJ1-2 | TRBV6-5 | NA | TRBD1 | 15 | TGTGCCAGCAGTTACGGGACAGGAACTATCTATGGCTACACCTTC | CASSYGTGTIYGYTF
TRBJ2-7 | TRBV28 | NA | TRBD2 | 16 | TGTGCCAGCAGTTTCCCGCTAGCGGGAAGTAGAAACGAGCAGTACTTC | CASSFPLAGSRNEQYF
TRBJ2-6 | TRBV7-6 | NA | TRBD1 | 17 | TGTGCCAGCAGCCCCAGGACAGGGGGAGCTGGGGCCAACGTCCTGACTTTC | CASSPRTGGAGANVLTF
TRBJ2-3 | TRBV5-1 | few | NA | 14 | TGCGCCAGCGCGCGGGCTAGCGACACAGATACGCAGTATTTT | CASARASDTDTQYF
TRBJ1-2 | TRBV5-1 | NA | NA | 12 | TGCGCCAGCAGCCCCCCAGGGAATGGCTACACCTTC | CASSPPGNGYTF
TRBJ1-3 | TRBV21-1 | NA | NA | 16 | TGTGCCCCTAGGGGTGGGAAAATAAGCTCTGGAAACACCATATATTTT | CAPRGGKISSGNTIYF
TRBJ1-1 | TRBV3-1/TRBV3-2 | NA | NA | 13 | TGTGCCAGCAGCCTTCGGGGAGACACTGAAGCTTTCTTT | CASSLRGDTEAFF
TRBJ2-7 | TRBV5-5 | NA | TRBD1 | 14 | TGTGCCAGCAGTTCGACAGGGGGAGGTTACGAGCAGTACTTC | CASSSTGGGYEQYF
TRBJ2-1 | TRBV19 | NA | TRBD2 | 16 | TGTGCCAGTAGTATAGAGCCTAGCGGGAGCTATGATGAGCAGTTCTTC | CASSIEPSGSYDEQFF
TRBJ1-4 | TRBV2 | NA | NA | 13 | TGTGCCAGCACGCGGGGAATGGCGGAAAAACTGTTTTTT | CASTRGMAEKLFF
TRBJ1-4 | TRBV3-1/TRBV3-2 | few | NA | 18 | TGTGCCAGCAGCCAGGGTCTTGGACAGACTGCAACTAATGAAAAACTGTTTTTT | CASSQGLGQTATNEKLFF
TRBJ2-7 | TRBV29-1 | NA | TRBD1 | 13 | TGCAGCGTTGGGGACAGGAACTCCTACGAGCAGTACTTC | CSVGDRNSYEQYF
TRBJ2-7 | TRBV5-5 | NA | TRBD1 | 16 | TGTGCCAGCAGCTTGGAAGGCAGGGGGCCCTCGCCCGAGCAGTACTTC | CASSLEGRGPSPEQYF
TRBJ1-4 | TRBV5-1 | NA | TRBD1 | 19 | TGCGCCAGCAGCTTGGCTCCTATAATCACAGGGGCAACTAATGAAAAACTGTTTTTT | CASSLAPIITGATNEKLFF
TRBJ2-7 | TRBV28 | NA | TRBD1 | 16 | TGTGCCAGCAGTTTCCCCCGGGACAGGGGGCGATGGGAGCAGTACTTC | CASSFPRDRGRWEQYF
TRBJ1-1 | TRBV7-9 | NA | NA | 16 | TGTGCCAGCAGCTCCAGCGGGAGCACTCGAACAGGTGAAGCTTTCTTT | CASSSSGSTRTGEAFF
TRBJ1-1 | TRBV5-1 | NA | NA | 14 | TGCGCCAGCAGCGAGGGGGAGGGTTACACTGAAGCTTTCTTT | CASSEGEGYTEAFF
TRBJ2-5 | TRBV9 | NA | NA | 17 | TGTGCCAGCAGCGTGGGGGCGGCAGGGCGGTTCCAAGAGACCCAGTACTTC | CASSVGAAGRFQETQYF
TRBJ2-3 | TRBV4-1 | NA | TRBD2 | 16 | TGCGCCAGCAGCCAAGCCCCGGCGGGAGGGGGAGATACGCAGTATTTT | CASSQAPAGGGDTQYF